A single sample gave rise to the 26 T cell receptor beta chains below, sequenced in a study of lymphopenia after photon versus proton radiotherapy (dated by TCRdb to about 2019). Libraries were made using the immunoSEQ multiplex PCR assay. TCRdb took this table from immuneACCESS and kept in-frame rearrangements with V and J called. Such tables lack part of the clones; where checked against another copy, unresolved V genes explain under half of the gap, and the rest is unexplained. This sample gives tens of thousands of clones in total; about 91% of them show up just once. The top ten hold less than 8% of the sample. The sequenced sample was peripheral blood, obtained from a patient treated with proton-based radiotherapy. The source of these receptors is an older woman with pancreatic cancer. Some clones in this sample may be carry-over from other donors' samples.

The chain couples TRBV11-3 to TRBJ2-1; the D gene is possibly TRBD2 (6 bases). There are 14 residues in the CDR3. Germline V gene data show CDR1 as SGHNT and CDR2 as YENEEA. V was pared by 3 bases and J by 6 bases, with 12 bases between. CDR3: CASSFDGRTNEQFF. The DNA for the CDR3 is TGTGCCAGCAGCTTCGACGGGAGAACCAATGAGCAGTTCTTC. Using reference TRBV11-3 and TRBJ2-1 for the parts outside the CDR3, the full variable domain is EAGVVQSPRYKIIEKKQPVAFWCNPISGHNTLYWYLQNLGQGPELLIRYENEEAVDDSQLPKDRFSAERLKGVDSTLKIQPAELGDSAVYLCASSFDGRTNEQFFGPGTRLTVL.

The CDR3 DNA reads as TGTGCCACCAATTTACCAATACCGGCGACAGGGGACCTAAATCAGCCCCAGCATTTT. Residues: CATNLPIPATGDLNQPQHF. V is TRBV6-8 and J is TRBJ1-5, with 8 bases lining up with TRBD1. Germline assignment: CDR1 MNHGY and CDR2 SAAAGT. Unmatched junction bases numbered 24, after V lost 10 bases and J lost 4 bases. The CDR3 covers 19 residues.

The rearrangement uses TRBV7-2 and TRBJ2-2, with a tentative D call TRBD2 (6 bases). CDR1 and CDR2 (germline): SGHTA, FQGNSA. Trimming shortened V by 3 bases and J by 5 bases, and 10 bases separated the two germline ends. There are 14 residues in the CDR3. In DNA form, the CDR3 reads TGTGCCAGCAGCTTTGGGCGGGAAACCGGGGAGCTGTTTTTT. This translates into CASSFGRETGELFF. Full variable domain (missing parts from reference TRBV7-2 and TRBJ2-2): GAGVSQSPSNKVTEKGKDVELRCDPISGHTALYWYRQSLGQGLEFLIYFQGNSAPDKSGLPSDRFSAERTGGSVSTLTIQRTQQEDSAVYLCASSFGRETGELFFGEGSRLTVL.

The genes are TRBV5-1 and TRBJ2-1; 12 nucleotides agree with TRBD1. The trim removed 3 bases at V and 7 bases at J, leaving 8 bases unmatched. Germline V CDR1 and CDR2: SGHRS, YFSETQ. The CDR3 has 16 amino acids. This CDR3 is CASSWRGQGAENEQFF. The CDR3 nucleotides read TGCGCCAGCAGCTGGCGGGGACAGGGGGCAGAGAATGAGCAGTTCTTC.

The V call is TRBV7-2, the J call TRBJ1-4; D gene unclear. Germline lookup yields CDR1 SGHTA and CDR2 FQGNSA. The CDR3 is 15 amino acids. The V end lost 5 bases, the J end lost 5 bases, and 15 bases lay between the germline ends. As DNA, the CDR3 is TGTGCCAGCAGCGAGAATGGGCAGCTAAATGAAAAACTGTTTTTT. The encoded protein is CASSENGQLNEKLFF.

The chain is built from TRBV5-4 and TRBJ2-7; maybe TRBD2 (6 bases). Germline V gene lookup returns CDR1 SGHNT and CDR2 YYREEE (reference sequence). This CDR3 region has 12 residues. V lost 4 bases and J lost 6, with 11 bases in between. CDR3 sequence: CASSIDSGEQYF. For the CDR3, the DNA is TGTGCCAGCAGCATAGATAGCGGCGAGCAGTACTTC. Drawing the rest from reference TRBV5-4 and TRBJ2-7, the complete variable domain is ETGVTQSPTHLIKTRGQQVTLRCSSQSGHNTVSWYQQALGQGPQFIFQYYREEENGRGNFPPRFSGLQFPNYSSELNVNALELDDSALYLCASSIDSGEQYFGPGTRLTVT.

With regard to this clone: The limits of the CDR3 on the DNA are not certain, so only TCRdb's listed CDR3 is given. This rearrangement joins TRBV21-1 to TRBJ1-4; the table gives TRBD1 as D, unverified against the DNA. TRBV21-1 is annotated as a pseudogene. Inclusive of both ends, the CDR3 amounts to 18 amino acids. CDR3 amino acids: CASSKSYRCPGLMKKLFF.

This chain connects TRBV28 to TRBJ1-2; possible D gene TRBD1, 5 bases. From germline, CDR1 is MDHEN and CDR2 SYDVKM. The CDR3 consists of 13 residues. With 10 bases removed from V and 4 bases from J, the gap between germline ends came to 16 bases. The CDR3 DNA is TGTGCCACCCCTGGCAGGGAGGGCTATGGCTACACCTTC. Its protein is CATPGREGYGYTF.

J is TRBJ1-5 and V is TRBV5-1, with D maybe TRBD1 (6 bases). CDR3 size: 14 residues. Trimming removed 4 bases at V and 2 bases at J, with 10 bases between. CDR1 and CDR2 (germline): SGHRS, YFSETQ. The CDR3 loop reads CASSPDSGNQPQHF. CDR3 bases: TGCGCCAGCAGCCCGGACAGTGGCAATCAGCCCCAGCATTTT.

This chain links TRBV13 with TRBJ2-2, with 7 positions matching TRBD1. The CDR3 is made up of 16 amino acids. With 1 base clipped from V and 5 bases from J, the junction kept 7 bases outside the gene matches. Germline V lookup: CDR1 PRHDT, CDR2 FYEKMQ (reference sequence). CDR3 coding DNA: TGTGCCAGCAGCTTAGATAAGGGGGCGGCGACCGGGGAGCTGTTTTTT. The encoded protein is CASSLDKGAATGELFF.

This chain uses TRBV5-4 with TRBJ1-4; D is undetermined. Per the germline V gene, CDR1 is SGHNT and CDR2 is YYREEE (reference sequence). Trimming took off 2 bases at V and 3 bases at J, with 11 bases between the two ends. The CDR3 runs 15 residues. CDR3 in DNA: TGTGCCAGCAGCTTCGAGTGGGCGGCTAATGAAAAACTGTTTTTT. This translates into CASSFEWAANEKLFF.

The V and J genes are TRBV10-2 and TRBJ2-2; D is undetermined. The CDR3 has 16 amino acids. The V gene lost 4 bases and the J gene lost 1 base, with 13 bases spanning the gap. Germline values: CDR1 WSHSY, CDR2 SAAADI. The CDR3 nucleotides read TGCGCCAGCAGTGGATTAAACGCTGGGAACACCGGGGAGCTGTTTTTT. Translated: CASSGLNAGNTGELFF.

This clone was counted a single time. This rearrangement joins TRBV4-2 to TRBJ2-7; the D gene is possibly TRBD1 (6 bases). Germline CDR1 LGHNA, CDR2 YNFKEQ. V dropped 4 bases and J dropped 0 bases, with 19 bases sitting between them. The CDR3 has 17 residues. The chain's CDR3 is CASSPGVGDPDSYEQYF. In DNA form, the CDR3 reads TGTGCCAGCAGCCCAGGGGTCGGGGACCCGGACTCCTACGAGCAGTACTTC.

This clone was observed once. The genes are TRBV27 and TRBJ2-6; no clear D gene. This CDR3 spans 17 amino acids. Trimming removed 2 bases from V and 0 bases from J, with 11 bases in between. CDR1 and CDR2 from the germline V gene are MNHEY and SMNVEV (reference sequence). CDR3: CASSLRASDSGANVLTF. As DNA, the CDR3 is TGTGCCAGCAGTTTACGGGCCTCCGACTCTGGGGCCAACGTCCTGACTTTC.

In regard to this clone: At one of its ends the junction is not consistent with the germline gene, which may arise from a read error. The chain carries TRBV11-2 and TRBJ1-2, with D perhaps TRBD1 (5 bases). CDR1 SGHAT and CDR2 FQNNGV come from the germline V gene. There are 14 residues in the CDR3. CDR3 region: CASSLGNTREGRNF. The DNA of the CDR3 is TGTGCCAGCAGCTTAGGTAATACCCGCGAGGGGCGGAACTTC.

This clone was recorded once. The chain carries TRBV25-1 and TRBJ1-3, with D hard to call. The V and J ends lost 0 bases and 0 bases respectively, with 12 bases between them. Germline-derived CDR1 and CDR2 are MGHDK and SYGVNS. The CDR3 covers 17 residues. CDR3 protein: CASSEYGRAISGNTIYF. CDR3 sequence (DNA): TGTGCCAGCAGTGAATACGGCAGAGCAATCTCTGGAAACACCATATATTTT.

The chain couples TRBV10-3 to TRBJ1-1, with a possible D match to TRBD1 (5 bases). Trimming removed 0 bases from V and 3 bases from J, with 11 bases in between. In germline, CDR1 is ENHRY, CDR2 SYGVKD. The CDR3 covers 15 residues. Here the CDR3 DNA reads TGTGCCATCAGTGAGTCAATAGGGGTTTACACTGAAGCTTTCTTT. This gives the protein CAISESIGVYTEAFF.

This chain joins TRBV29-1 and TRBJ1-1, with D maybe TRBD1 (5 bases). The CDR3 spans 13 residues. Germline V CDR1 and CDR2: SQVTM, ANQGSEA. The germline V and J ends were trimmed by 6 bases and 4 bases, with 15 bases remaining between them. The CDR3 nucleotides read TGCAGCGTCGATCGGGGCTCGGGCACTGAAGCTTTCTTT. Translated: CSVDRGSGTEAFF.

The V gene is TRBV19, the J gene TRBJ2-6; D is unresolved. The CDR3 length is 13 residues. V was clipped by 7 bases and J by 2 bases, with 6 bases between them. Per the germline V gene, CDR1 is LNHDA and CDR2 is SQIVND (reference sequence). The CDR3 nucleotides are TGTGCCAGTAAGGCCCCTGGGGCCAACGTCCTGACTTTC. As protein: CASKAPGANVLTF.

The chain is built from TRBV5-1 and TRBJ2-1; a possible D gene is TRBD2 (6 bases). CDR1 is SGHRS, CDR2 YFSETQ, per germline. The CDR3 sequence is 15 residues long. V was pared by 0 bases and J by 4 bases, with 11 bases between. CDR3 sequence reads: CASSLVVAAYNEQFF. The CDR3 bases are TGCGCCAGCAGCTTGGTGGTAGCGGCTTACAATGAGCAGTTCTTC.

The chain employs TRBV7-2 and TRBJ2-1, with TRBD2 identical over 13 bases. After removal of 4 bases from V and 0 bases from J, the junction contained 3 bases not matched to a gene. CDR3 size: 17 residues. Germline CDR1 SGHTA, CDR2 FQGNSA. Here the CDR3 DNA reads TGTGCCAGCAGCTGGACTAGCGGGAGTTCCTCCTACAATGAGCAGTTCTTC. Residues: CASSWTSGSSSYNEQFF. The variable domain in full, with the rest retrieved from reference TRBV7-2 and TRBJ2-1, is GAGVSQSPSNKVTEKGKDVELRCDPISGHTALYWYRQSLGQGLEFLIYFQGNSAPDKSGLPSDRFSAERTGGSVSTLTIQRTQQEDSAVYLCASSWTSGSSSYNEQFFGPGTRLTVL.

The rearrangement joins TRBV28 to TRBJ2-2, with no clear D. V gave up 11 bases and J gave up 8 bases, with 18 bases separating them. CDR3 size: 13 residues. CDR1 MDHEN and CDR2 SYDVKM come from the germline V gene. In DNA form, the CDR3 reads TGTGCCCCCACCACTCTTGCGGTTGGGGAGCTGTTTTTT. Translated, it gives CAPTTLAVGELFF.

The chain is built from TRBV6-5 and TRBJ1-5; TRBD1 is a possible D gene (6 bases). The V gene lost 4 bases and the J gene lost 0 bases, with 13 bases spanning the gap. The CDR3 totals 16 residues. Germline assignment: CDR1 MNHEY and CDR2 SVGAGI. CDR3 sequence reads: CASSLGGSFSNQPQHF. The CDR3 DNA follows: TGTGCCAGCAGTTTGGGGGGCAGCTTTAGCAATCAGCCCCAGCATTTT.

CDR3 sequence (DNA): TGCGCCAGCAGCAGGACAGATAATTCACCCCTCCACTTT. It codes for CASSRTDNSPLHF. The rearrangement links TRBV5-1 to TRBJ1-6; D may be TRBD1 (6 bases). The CDR3 is 13 amino acids. V lost 4 bases and J 5 bases, leaving 7 bases between the germline ends. The germline CDR1 and CDR2 sequences are SGHRS and YFSETQ.

The V call is TRBV11-1, the J call TRBJ2-7, with 8 positions matching TRBD1. J lost 2 bases, V lost 1 base, and 10 bases had no gene match. This CDR3 has 17 amino acids. From germline, CDR1 is SGHAT and CDR2 FQDESV (reference sequence). The CDR3 nucleotides are TGTGCCAGCAGCTTAGATAGGGGGACAGGAACCCCCTACGAGCAGTACTTC. Protein: CASSLDRGTGTPYEQYF.

The V and J genes are TRBV19 and TRBJ2-6, with D possibly being TRBD2 (5 bases). The V gene lost 3 bases and the J gene lost 2 bases, with 17 bases spanning the gap. The CDR3 is 18 residues long. In germline, CDR1 is LNHDA, CDR2 SQIVND (reference sequence). The CDR3 reads CASSMAGYANAGANVLTF. The CDR3 DNA sequence: TGTGCCAGTAGTATGGCGGGCTATGCAAATGCTGGGGCCAACGTCCTGACTTTC.